Listed below are T cell receptor beta chains from one sample, sequenced in a study of T-cell memory formation after mild COVID-19. TCRdb independently ran MiXCR on the 5' RACE reads; one entry per CDR3 protein. The sample has under 200,000 distinct CDR3 sequences, roughly 10% seen once; the top ten hold about 3.5%. Sequencing was performed on PBMCs or a T cell subset sorted from them (not recorded which). Source of these receptors: a man aged 18 to 30 who had mild COVID-19 (a few samples of this study predate the infection). Cell type and time point are not known. The CDR3 runs from the conserved cysteine through the conserved F or W. The D gene is left open where the match is weak. Size is stated for part of the rows, as once, few or many counts, or as a class when the clone is expanded.

clone_size: few; j_call: TRBJ1-6; v_call: TRBV23-1; d_call: NA; cdr3_nt: TGCGCCAGCAGGCGCCGGGACCATTCTTTCCGCGGCGCCACCCTCCACTTT; cdr3_aa: CASRRRDHSFRGATLHF
clone_size: few; j_call: TRBJ2-1; v_call: TRBV4-2; d_call: NA; cdr3_nt: TGTGCCAGCAGCCAAGGCGGGTCCTACAATGAGCAGTTCTTC; cdr3_aa: CASSQGGSYNEQFF
clone_size: few; j_call: TRBJ1-1; v_call: TRBV5-1; d_call: NA; cdr3_nt: TGCGCCAGCACCCCTGGTACCTTGGAGAACACTGAAGCTTTCTTT; cdr3_aa: CASTPGTLENTEAFF
clone_size: NA; j_call: TRBJ2-2; v_call: TRBV7-8; d_call: NA; cdr3_nt: TGTGCCAGCAGCTTTGGTAGGACCGGGGAGCTGTTTTTT; cdr3_aa: CASSFGRTGELFF
clone_size: many; j_call: TRBJ2-7; v_call: TRBV5-1; d_call: NA; cdr3_nt: TGCGCCAGCAGCTTGGACAGCGATTCCTACGAGCAGTACTTC; cdr3_aa: CASSLDSDSYEQYF
clone_size: NA; j_call: TRBJ1-1; v_call: TRBV3-1; d_call: NA; cdr3_nt: TGTGCCAGCAGCCCACCCCAGTGGAAGGGAGTGACTGAAGCTTTCTTT; cdr3_aa: CASSPPQWKGVTEAFF
clone_size: few; j_call: TRBJ2-7; v_call: TRBV27; d_call: NA; cdr3_nt: TGTGCCAGCAGTTTATGGGAGAGCTCCTACGAGCAGTACTTC; cdr3_aa: CASSLWESSYEQYF
clone_size: few; j_call: TRBJ1-1; v_call: TRBV20-1; d_call: NA; cdr3_nt: TGCAGTGCGAGAAAACCGGGGGGTTCCCCTGAAGCTTTCTTT; cdr3_aa: CSARKPGGSPEAFF
clone_size: few; j_call: TRBJ2-7; v_call: TRBV9; d_call: TRBD1; cdr3_nt: TGTGCCAGCAGCGCCGAAGGGGACAGGTACTCCTACGAGCAGTACTTC; cdr3_aa: CASSAEGDRYSYEQYF
clone_size: few; j_call: TRBJ2-5; v_call: TRBV28; d_call: NA; cdr3_nt: TGTGCCAGCGGACCATTAGGGGCCCAGTACTTC; cdr3_aa: CASGPLGAQYF
clone_size: many; j_call: TRBJ1-2; v_call: TRBV6-2/TRBV6-3; d_call: NA; cdr3_nt: TGTGCCAGCTCGGAGACCTCCTATGGCTACACCTTC; cdr3_aa: CASSETSYGYTF
clone_size: NA; j_call: TRBJ2-5; v_call: TRBV12-3/TRBV12-4; d_call: NA; cdr3_nt: TGTGCCAGCAGGAGGGGGGGGGAGACCCAGTACTTC; cdr3_aa: CASRRGGETQYF
clone_size: many; j_call: TRBJ2-1; v_call: TRBV7-6; d_call: TRBD2; cdr3_nt: TGTGCCAGCAGCTTGAGACTAGCTTCCTACAATGAGCAGTTCTTC; cdr3_aa: CASSLRLASYNEQFF
clone_size: few; j_call: TRBJ1-2; v_call: TRBV6-5; d_call: NA; cdr3_nt: TGTGCCAGCAGTTACTCCGCCCCCTATGGCTACACCTTC; cdr3_aa: CASSYSAPYGYTF
clone_size: many; j_call: TRBJ1-2; v_call: TRBV11-2; d_call: NA; cdr3_nt: TGTGCCAGCAGCACCCACAGGACAGAAAAGTATGGCTACACCTTC; cdr3_aa: CASSTHRTEKYGYTF
clone_size: many; j_call: TRBJ2-4; v_call: TRBV7-2; d_call: NA; cdr3_nt: TGTGCCAGCAGCTACCAGGGGAGAGCCAAAAACATTCAGTACTTC; cdr3_aa: CASSYQGRAKNIQYF
clone_size: NA; j_call: TRBJ2-2; v_call: TRBV7-8; d_call: NA; cdr3_nt: TGTGCCAGCGGTGGCGAGGTCACCGGGGAGCTGTTTTTT; cdr3_aa: CASGGEVTGELFF
clone_size: NA; j_call: TRBJ1-3; v_call: TRBV9; d_call: NA; cdr3_nt: TGTGCCAGCAGCGTAGCTTGGGGGGGCTCTGGAAACACCATATATTTT; cdr3_aa: CASSVAWGGSGNTIYF
clone_size: many; j_call: TRBJ2-2; v_call: TRBV12-3/TRBV12-4; d_call: TRBD1; cdr3_nt: TGTGCCAGCAGTCCATGGGGACAGGTGAACACCGGGGAGCTGTTTTTT; cdr3_aa: CASSPWGQVNTGELFF
clone_size: many; j_call: TRBJ1-5; v_call: TRBV28; d_call: NA; cdr3_nt: TGTGCCGTCAGGATTAGGGGCTTCCAAAAAAATCAGCCCCAGCATTTT; cdr3_aa: CAVRIRGFQKNQPQHF
clone_size: many; j_call: TRBJ1-2; v_call: TRBV20-1; d_call: NA; cdr3_nt: TGCAGTGCTAGAGAAACACTGGGGGGGCCCTTGCTGGTCTACACCTTC; cdr3_aa: CSARETLGGPLLVYTF
clone_size: NA; j_call: TRBJ2-4; v_call: TRBV6-5; d_call: NA; cdr3_nt: TGTGCCTCCGAACAGGGTGGGGAAAACATTCAGTACTTC; cdr3_aa: CASEQGGENIQYF
clone_size: many; j_call: TRBJ1-1; v_call: TRBV29-1; d_call: NA; cdr3_nt: TGCAGTGTCGGGGTGGGACCGAACACTGAAGCTTTCTTT; cdr3_aa: CSVGVGPNTEAFF
clone_size: NA; j_call: TRBJ1-1; v_call: TRBV5-6; d_call: NA; cdr3_nt: TGTGCCAGCAGCTTGGTTACGAGAGCCGACACTGAAGCTTTCTTT; cdr3_aa: CASSLVTRADTEAFF
clone_size: few; j_call: TRBJ1-6; v_call: TRBV7-2; d_call: NA; cdr3_nt: TGTGCCAGCAGCTCCCAGGCCGGGGCGCAGGCACCCCTCCACTTT; cdr3_aa: CASSSQAGAQAPLHF